These 32 T cell receptor beta chains came from one sample sequenced in a study of somatic mutations in cytotoxic T cells in rheumatoid arthritis. Some clones are missing from TCRdb's copy, which holds only in-frame ones; the method was immunoSEQ multiplex PCR. The data contain approximately 11,000 clones, approximately 79% of them singletons. Sequenced input: CD8+ T cells sorted from blood. The receptor source for this set is an adult with rheumatoid arthritis.

The J gene is TRBJ2-1, the V gene TRBV4-1; the D is unclear. Trimming removed 0 bases at V and 5 bases at J, with 14 bases between. The germline V gene has CDR1 MGHRA and CDR2 YSYEKL. This CDR3 is 16 amino acids long. This CDR3 is CASSQDSLTVDNEQFF. In nucleotides, the CDR3 is TGCGCCAGCAGCCAAGATTCCCTAACAGTTGACAATGAGCAGTTCTTC.

For this clone: Because the CDR3 is missing its conserved closing phenylalanine or tryptophan, this is likely a read error. The chain couples TRBV4-1 to TRBJ1-3, with D perhaps TRBD1 (5 bases). The V end was cut by 3 bases, the J end by 3 bases, with 15 bases between. The CDR3 extends over 16 amino acids. CDR1 is MGHRA and CDR2 is YSYEKL in the germline V gene. CDR3 sequence (DNA): TGCGCCAGCAGCCAGGGCTCCTTAGGGGATGGAAACACCATATATCTT. Its protein product is CASSQGSLGDGNTIYL.

This clone has just a few counts. J is TRBJ2-7 and V is TRBV15; D is undetermined. V was shortened by 4 bases and J by 4 bases, with 14 bases between the two germline ends. Germline CDR1 and CDR2: LNHNV and YYDKDF (reference sequence). The CDR3 is made up of 14 amino acids. In DNA, the CDR3 is TGTGCCACCAGCACCGAAGGGCAAGGGTACGAGCAGTACTTC. This encodes CATSTEGQGYEQYF.

The V and J genes are TRBV15 and TRBJ1-2; 11 positions agree with TRBD1. The CDR3 spans 17 residues. From germline, CDR1 is LNHNV and CDR2 YYDKDF (reference sequence). V was pared by 4 bases and J by 4 bases, with 11 bases of the junction left unmatched. DNA for the CDR3: TGTGCCACCAGCAAAACCTCGGGACAGGGGGTCATCTATGGCTACACCTTC. It translates to CATSKTSGQGVIYGYTF.

This CDR3 is CASSYSDGSETQYF. DNA of the CDR3: TGTGCCAGCAGTTACTCCGACGGTTCGGAGACCCAGTACTTC. The chain employs TRBV6-5 and TRBJ2-5, with D uncertain. CDR1 is MNHEY and CDR2 is SVGAGI in the germline V gene. V was clipped by 0 bases and J by 5 bases, with 10 bases between them. This CDR3 has 14 amino acids.

The V gene is TRBV4-2, the J gene TRBJ2-7; the D is unclear. CDR3 size: 14 residues. In germline, CDR1 is LGHNA, CDR2 YNFKEQ. V lost 2 bases, J lost 7 bases, and 15 bases lay in between. The CDR3 bases are TGTGCCAGCAGCCAACCTGGTGACCGCGGAGAGCAGTACTTC. It translates to CASSQPGDRGEQYF.

The chain is built from TRBV7-9 and TRBJ2-5, with TRBD2 as a possible D gene (6 bases). With 5 bases removed from V and 2 bases from J, the gap between germline ends came to 12 bases. CDR3 size: 14 residues. Germline values: CDR1 SEHNR, CDR2 FQNEAQ (reference sequence). The CDR3 DNA reads as TGTGCCAGCAGCCAACCCGCGGGACAAGAGACCCAGTACTTC. Protein sequence: CASSQPAGQETQYF.

Sample share makes this clone medium-sized. V usage is TRBV16 and J usage is TRBJ2-7; TRBD2 aligns across 10 bases. Germline values: CDR1 KGHSY, CDR2 FQNENV. This CDR3 contains 15 residues. Germline trimming cut 5 bases from V and 3 bases from J; bases unmatched to any gene: 7. DNA of the CDR3: TGTGCCAGCAGCTTCCAGACTAGCGGGTACTACGAGCAGTACTTC. Its protein product is CASSFQTSGYYEQYF. Full variable domain (rest looked up from reference TRBV16 and TRBJ2-7): GEEVAQTPKHLVRGEGQKAKLYCAPIKGHSYVFWYQQVLKNEFKFLISFQNENVFDETGMPKERFSAKCLPNSPCSLEIQATKLEDSAVYFCASSFQTSGYYEQYFGPGTRLTVT.

This clone was picked up one time. J is TRBJ2-5 and V is TRBV7-2; 10 bases match TRBD2. The germline gives CDR1 SGHTA, CDR2 FQGNSA. After removal of 5 bases from V and 4 bases from J, the junction contained 10 bases not matched to a gene. The CDR3 length is 16 residues. Here the CDR3 reads CASSPYSGGAPETQYF. In nucleotides, the CDR3 is TGTGCCAGCAGCCCCTACAGCGGGGGGGCCCCAGAGACCCAGTACTTC.

The chain employs TRBV4-3 and TRBJ2-7; TRBD2 matches at 7 bases. The CDR3 runs to 18 residues. CDR1 is LGHNA, CDR2 YSLEER, per germline. With V trimmed by 2 bases and J by 2 bases, 15 bases remained unmatched. The CDR3 loop reads CASSQNRGGRGPPYEQYF. For the CDR3, the DNA is TGCGCCAGCAGCCAAAACCGGGGAGGGCGGGGCCCTCCCTACGAGCAGTACTTC.

V is TRBV6-6 and J is TRBJ2-3, with unresolved D. Germline V gives CDR1 MNHNY, CDR2 SVGAGI (reference sequence). The CDR3 is 16 amino acids. Trimming took 0 bases from V and 5 from J, leaving 15 bases between them. This chain's CDR3 is CASSYSGPASRDTQYF. For the CDR3, the DNA is TGTGCCAGCAGTTACTCGGGCCCCGCCTCGAGAGATACGCAGTATTTT.

The CDR3 DNA is TGTGCCACCGGGGCCGGGACAGGGGGCTTTAACACTGAAGCTTTCTTT. This codes for CATGAGTGGFNTEAFF. The J gene is TRBJ1-1, the V gene TRBV10-3; 12 bases match TRBD1. Germline CDR1 ENHRY, CDR2 SYGVKD. With 10 bases clipped from V and 2 bases from J, the junction kept 11 bases outside the gene matches. CDR3 size: 16 residues.

The chain carries TRBV7-9 and TRBJ2-7; D gene ambiguous. The germline CDR1 and CDR2 sequences are SEHNR and FQNEAQ (reference sequence). Between the trimmed V and J ends, which lost 7 bases and 0 bases, there was a span of 10 bases. The CDR3 has 13 residues. CDR3 DNA sequence: TGTGCCAGCAACGCCCTCAGCTCCTACGAGCAGTACTTC. Translating gives CASNALSSYEQYF.

This sequence joins TRBV27 and TRBJ2-5, with unresolved D. Germline loops: CDR1 MNHEY, CDR2 SMNVEV (reference sequence). The CDR3 is made up of 13 amino acids. The ends were cut back, 6 bases at V and 8 bases at J, with 16 bases in the middle. The CDR3 nucleotides read TGTGCCAGCAGCCTATCTGGAGCGTTCACCCAGTACTTC. Its protein is CASSLSGAFTQYF.

This clone is judged medium-sized. The chain has TRBV9 and TRBJ2-5, with no clear D. The CDR3 extends over 13 amino acids. V was pared by 3 bases and J by 3 bases, with 9 bases between. Germline CDR1 is SGDLS and CDR2 is YYNGEE. Here the CDR3 DNA reads TGTGCCAGCAGCGACACAAACGAAGAGACCCAGTACTTC. The encoded protein is CASSDTNEETQYF.

The V call is TRBV10-3, the J call TRBJ2-2; 10 bases are a match to TRBD1. Germline CDR1 ENHRY, CDR2 SYGVKD. V shed 9 bases, J shed 0 bases, and the junction held 13 bases outside the gene matches. This CDR3 has 18 residues. The CDR3 spells CAIPKPGQGLSNTGELFF. DNA for the CDR3: TGTGCCATTCCCAAGCCGGGACAGGGGCTTTCGAACACCGGGGAGCTGTTTTTT.

The chain uses TRBV28 and TRBJ2-7, with 10 bases aligning to TRBD2. V gave up 9 bases and J gave up 3 bases; unmatched junction bases: 17. Germline loops: CDR1 MDHEN, CDR2 SYDVKM. This CDR3 is built from 17 residues. The CDR3 spells CASSLITSGTSDYEQYF. The CDR3, as DNA: TGTGCCAGTAGTCTGATAACCTCCGGGACTAGCGACTACGAGCAGTACTTC.

The rearrangement links TRBV4-3 to TRBJ2-7; D gene uncertain. Germline CDR1 and CDR2: LGHNA and YSLEER. V gave up 0 bases and J gave up 5 bases, with 11 bases separating them. This CDR3 has 14 residues. CDR3 region: CASSQDYDWDEQYF. The CDR3 DNA reads as TGCGCCAGCAGCCAAGATTACGATTGGGACGAGCAGTACTTC.

This chain uses TRBV11-3 with TRBJ2-2; D gene ambiguous. CDR3 size: 17 residues. CDR1 is SGHNT and CDR2 is YENEEA in the germline V gene. V was clipped by 1 base and J by 5 bases, with 17 bases between them. For the CDR3, the DNA is TGTGCCAGCAGCTTAGGGGTTGACGACCTAGGTACCGGGGAGCTGTTTTTT. Protein sequence: CASSLGVDDLGTGELFF.

The rearrangement joins TRBV9 to TRBJ1-1; D is undetermined. There are 13 residues in the CDR3. The ends were cut back, 0 bases at V and 2 bases at J, with 5 bases in the middle. Looked up from germline, CDR1 is SGDLS and CDR2 is YYNGEE. Here the CDR3 DNA reads TGTGCCAGCAGCGTAGCTACCAACACTGAAGCTTTCTTT. Translation gives CASSVATNTEAFF.

The rearrangement joins TRBV28 to TRBJ2-7, with 7 positions matching TRBD1. The CDR3 length is 13 residues. V lost 8 bases, J lost 5 bases, and 9 bases stayed unmatched. CDR1 and CDR2 (germline): MDHEN, SYDVKM. The CDR3 coding sequence is TGTGCCAGCCGGGGACAGCCATACGACGAGCAGTACTTC. It encodes CASRGQPYDEQYF.

The rearrangement joins TRBV11-3 to TRBJ1-2; no reliable D call. CDR1 is SGHNT and CDR2 is YENEEA in the germline V gene. V was clipped by 3 bases and J by 4 bases, with 15 bases between them. The CDR3 consists of 15 residues. As DNA, the CDR3 is TGTGCCAGCAGCTTTAAGGAACTACCCCTCTATGGCTACACCTTC. Encoded protein: CASSFKELPLYGYTF.

This rearrangement joins TRBV16 to TRBJ2-5; 10 bases are a match to TRBD2. The J call may be faulty, since TRBJ2-7 better matches the DNA end. Germline lookup yields CDR1 KGHSY and CDR2 FQNENV. The CDR3 consists of 15 residues. The CDR3 sequence is CASSFQTSGYYEQYF. The CDR3 region has the DNA TGTGCCAGCAGCTTCCAGACTAGCGGGTACTACGAGCAGTACTTC.

This clone was seen more than once but under ten times. This sequence joins TRBV4-3 and TRBJ1-4, with D possibly TRBD1 on 5 matching bases. Trimming pared 0 bases from V and 7 bases from J, leaving 24 bases between. The CDR3 is 19 amino acids. Germline V gives CDR1 LGHNA, CDR2 YSLEER. This CDR3 is CASSQEGNTGPTMGEKLFF. The CDR3 coding sequence is TGCGCCAGCAGCCAAGAAGGGAACACAGGCCCCACGATGGGTGAAAAACTGTTTTTT.

This sequence joins TRBV9 and TRBJ2-1; no definite D call. V lost 3 bases and J 8 bases, leaving 9 bases between the germline ends. This CDR3 is built from 12 residues. From germline, CDR1 is SGDLS and CDR2 YYNGEE. In nucleotides, the CDR3 is TGTGCCAGCAGCGGTAGCCTTCATGAGCAGTTCTTC. This sequence encodes CASSGSLHEQFF.

The chain is built from TRBV7-9 and TRBJ2-3, with a tentative D call TRBD2 (6 bases). Trimming removed 2 bases at V and 10 bases at J, with 13 bases between. This CDR3 has 13 residues. Germline values: CDR1 SEHNR, CDR2 FQNEAQ (reference sequence). In DNA, the CDR3 is TGTGCCAGCAGCTTATCGGGAGAACAGGCGCAGTATTTT. This translates into CASSLSGEQAQYF.

The CDR3 DNA reads as TGTGCTAGTGGTTTGGAACTACCAAAGGAGACCCAGTACTTC. Translated, it gives CASGLELPKETQYF. This chain connects TRBV12-5 to TRBJ2-5; D unresolved. The CDR3 is 14 amino acids. CDR1 and CDR2 (germline): LGHNT, FRNRAP. Deletions cut 1 base from V and 5 bases from J, with 11 bases between. The full variable domain, its missing parts supplied by reference TRBV12-5 and TRBJ2-5, is DARVTQTPRHKVTEMGQEVTMRCQPILGHNTVFWYRQTMMQGLELLAYFRNRAPLDDSGMPKDRFSAEMPDATLATLKIQPSEPRDSAVYFCASGLELPKETQYFGPGTRLLVL.

This chain uses TRBV7-2 with TRBJ2-1; the D is unclear. CDR1 and CDR2 from the germline V gene are SGHTA and FQGNSA. This CDR3 contains 15 residues. Trimming cost V 3 bases and J 5 bases, with 14 bases left between them. In DNA, the CDR3 is TGTGCCAGCAGCTTGACCCCTCCCGTAGACAATGAGCAGTTCTTC. Translation gives CASSLTPPVDNEQFF.

This clone was counted between two and nine times. The rearrangement uses TRBV13 and TRBJ2-1; weak D call: TRBD2 (6 bases). Per germline, CDR1 PRHDT and CDR2 FYEKMQ (reference sequence). This CDR3 is 15 amino acids long. The germline V and J ends were trimmed by 4 bases and 9 bases, with 19 bases remaining between them. The CDR3 sequence: CASSYREPGFGEQFF. The CDR3 bases are TGTGCCAGCAGCTACCGGGAGCCGGGATTCGGTGAGCAGTTCTTC.

For the CDR3, the DNA is TGTGCCAGCAGTTTAGAGGGGACTCTCAACACAGATACGCAGTATTTT. Translated, it gives CASSLEGTLNTDTQYF. The gene calls are TRBV27 and TRBJ2-3; tentatively, D is TRBD2 (6 bases). V lost 2 bases to trimming and J lost 2 bases, with 14 bases between them. CDR3 length equals 16 residues. CDR1 MNHEY and CDR2 SMNVEV come from the germline V gene (reference sequence).

This chain joins TRBV9 and TRBJ2-7; D is perhaps TRBD2 (7 bases). This CDR3 comprises 15 residues. With 4 bases removed from V and 5 bases from J, the gap between germline ends came to 19 bases. CDR1 and CDR2 from the germline V gene are SGDLS and YYNGEE. The CDR3 reads CASSPRGGAHDEQYF. The CDR3 DNA is TGTGCCAGCAGCCCAAGAGGGGGGGCGCACGACGAGCAGTACTTC.

V and J are TRBV29-1 and TRBJ1-3, with D unresolved. The CDR3 runs to 14 residues. Trimming pared 3 bases from V and 0 bases from J, leaving 9 bases between. From germline, CDR1 is SQVTM and CDR2 ANQGSEA. CDR3 residues: CSVDTQDSGNTIYF. As DNA, the CDR3 is TGCAGCGTTGATACCCAGGACTCTGGAAACACCATATATTTT.